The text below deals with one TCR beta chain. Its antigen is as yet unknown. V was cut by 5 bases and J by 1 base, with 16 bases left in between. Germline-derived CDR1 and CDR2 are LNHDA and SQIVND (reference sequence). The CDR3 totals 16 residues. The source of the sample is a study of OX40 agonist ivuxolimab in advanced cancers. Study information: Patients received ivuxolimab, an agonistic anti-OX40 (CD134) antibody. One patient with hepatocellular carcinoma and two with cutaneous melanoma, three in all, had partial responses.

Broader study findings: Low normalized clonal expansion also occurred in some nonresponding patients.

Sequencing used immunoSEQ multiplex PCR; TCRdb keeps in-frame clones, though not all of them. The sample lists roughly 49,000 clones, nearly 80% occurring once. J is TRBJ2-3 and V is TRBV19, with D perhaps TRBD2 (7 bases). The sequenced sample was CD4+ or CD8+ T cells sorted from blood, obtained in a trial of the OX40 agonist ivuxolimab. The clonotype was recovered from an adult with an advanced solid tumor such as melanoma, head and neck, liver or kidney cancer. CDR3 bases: TGTGCCAGTAGTGAGCTCTGGCGGGGGCGCACAGATACGCAGTATTTT. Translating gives CASSELWRGRTDTQYF.